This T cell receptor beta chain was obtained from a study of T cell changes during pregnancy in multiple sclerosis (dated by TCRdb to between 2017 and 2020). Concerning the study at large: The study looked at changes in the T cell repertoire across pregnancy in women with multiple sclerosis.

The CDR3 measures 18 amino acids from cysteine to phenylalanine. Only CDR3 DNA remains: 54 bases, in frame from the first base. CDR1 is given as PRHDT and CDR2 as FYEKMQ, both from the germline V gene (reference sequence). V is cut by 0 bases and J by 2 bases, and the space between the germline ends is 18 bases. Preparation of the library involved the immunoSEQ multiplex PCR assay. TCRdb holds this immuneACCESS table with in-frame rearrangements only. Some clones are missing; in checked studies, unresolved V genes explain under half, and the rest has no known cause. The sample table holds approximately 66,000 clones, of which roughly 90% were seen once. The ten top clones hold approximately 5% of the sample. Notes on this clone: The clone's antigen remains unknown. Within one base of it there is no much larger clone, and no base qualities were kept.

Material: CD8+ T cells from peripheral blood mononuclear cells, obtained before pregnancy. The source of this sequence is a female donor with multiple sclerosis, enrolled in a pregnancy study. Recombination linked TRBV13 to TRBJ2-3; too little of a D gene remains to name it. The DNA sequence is TGTGCCAGCAGCTTAGGCCGAGGTTTAGAGAAACCCACAGATACGCAGTATTTT. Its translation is CASSLGRGLEKPTDTQYF.